This T cell receptor beta chain originates from a study of blood T cell repertoires in COVID-19. Seattle's enrolled individuals joined amid active infection and were then monitored longitudinally. The J segment lost 4 bases and the V segment lost 5 bases, leaving 9 bases of the junction unmatched. Germline V gives CDR1 SGHNT, CDR2 YENEEA. The CDR3 loop spans 17 amino acids. How the authors handled the data: Nucleated cell number was recorded as an estimate derived from reference gene primer amplification. Some clones are missing from TCRdb's copy, which holds only in-frame ones; the method was immunoSEQ multiplex PCR. V and J calls and clone size are copied from that table; D and trimming were computed from the DNA. The sample has fewer than 200,000 clones, roughly 80% seen once; the top ten hold approximately 8.2%.

The sample was peripheral blood. This chain joins TRBV11-3 and TRBJ2-3; 13 nucleotides align to TRBD2. The clonotype was recovered from an elderly woman with COVID-19, enrolled during active disease. The CDR3 sequence is CASSLGTSGAVADTQYF. For the CDR3, the DNA is TGTGCCAGCAGCCTTGGGACTAGCGGGGCCGTGGCAGATACGCAGTATTTT.